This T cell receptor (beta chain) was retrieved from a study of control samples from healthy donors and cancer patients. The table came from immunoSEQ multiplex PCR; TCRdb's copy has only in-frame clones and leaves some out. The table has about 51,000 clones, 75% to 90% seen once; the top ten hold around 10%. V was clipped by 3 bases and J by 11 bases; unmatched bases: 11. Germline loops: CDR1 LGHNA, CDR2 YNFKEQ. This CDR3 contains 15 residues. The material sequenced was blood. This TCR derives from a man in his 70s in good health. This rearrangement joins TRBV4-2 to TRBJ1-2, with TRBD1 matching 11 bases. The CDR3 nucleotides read TGTGCCAGCAGCCAGTTAGGTGGGACAGGGGGTCTGTACACCTTC. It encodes CASSQLGGTGGLYTF.